This passage covers 31 T cell receptor beta chains from one sample sequenced in a study of beta chain features in type 1 diabetes. Study-wide points: Within each of all four CD4+ subsets, Type 1 diabetes patients had TCRB CDR3s that were moderately but significantly shorter.

Reverse transcription of all isolated RNA meant that expressed TCRB transcripts were sequenced. Sequencing was performed with immunoSEQ multiplex PCR; in TCRdb, only in-frame clones are kept and a portion is missing. This table holds 250,000 to 300,000 clones, approximately 24% found once. No cognate antigen is known for these TCRs. Sequencing was performed on naive CD4+ T cells from blood. Every receptor here comes from a woman aged 25 to 39 with type 1 diabetes.

This clone appeared a few times. The rearrangement links TRBV5-6 to TRBJ2-7, with 9 bases aligning to TRBD1. Unmatched junction bases numbered 10, after V lost 4 bases and J lost 2 bases. CDR3 length equals 16 residues. Germline V gene data show CDR1 as SGHDT and CDR2 as YYEEEE. CDR3: CASSPGTGTHTYEQYF. CDR3 coding DNA: TGTGCCAGCAGCCCCGGGACAGGGACCCACACCTACGAGCAGTACTTC.

This chain links TRBV7-3 with TRBJ2-3; D is perhaps TRBD2 (6 bases). The V end lost 0 bases, the J end lost 2 bases, and 15 bases lay between the germline ends. CDR3 length: 17 amino acids. The germline V gene encodes CDR1 SGHTA and CDR2 FQGTGA. Here the CDR3 reads CASSLTKGLTYTDTQYF. CDR3 DNA sequence: TGTGCCAGCAGCTTAACTAAGGGACTGACTTACACAGATACGCAGTATTTT. The full variable domain, its missing parts supplied by reference TRBV7-3 and TRBJ2-3, is GAGVSQTPSNKVTEKGKYVELRCDPISGHTALYWYRQSLGQGPEFLIYFQGTGAADDSGLPNDRFFAVRPEGSVSTLKIQRTERGDSAVYLCASSLTKGLTYTDTQYFGPGTRLTVL.

The chain joins TRBV2 to TRBJ2-5, with D unclear. CDR3 size: 12 residues. Trimming stripped 7 bases from V and 2 bases from J, with 8 bases between. From germline, CDR1 is SNHLY and CDR2 FYNNEI. The CDR3 here is CASTREQETQYF. Written as DNA, the CDR3 is TGTGCCAGCACCCGCGAGCAAGAGACCCAGTACTTC.

This clone was recorded a few times. This sequence joins TRBV27 and TRBJ2-7, with unresolved D. The V and J ends lost 1 base and 7 bases respectively, with 14 bases between them. Per germline, CDR1 MNHEY and CDR2 SMNVEV (reference sequence). The CDR3 extends over 14 amino acids. CDR3 nucleotide sequence: TGTGCCAGCAGTTTATTGGCACAGCCTGGGGAGCAGTACTTC. It yields the protein CASSLLAQPGEQYF.

This clone has only a few counts. The chain uses TRBV30 and TRBJ1-5; possible D gene TRBD1, 5 bases. The ends were cut back, 1 base at V and 9 bases at J, with 13 bases in the middle. CDR3 length: 13 residues. CDR1 GTSNPN and CDR2 SVGIG come from the germline V gene (reference sequence). The CDR3 DNA reads as TGTGCCTGGAGTGCGAACAGGCTTTCGCCCCAGCATTTT. This gives the protein CAWSANRLSPQHF.

V and J are TRBV19 and TRBJ2-7; D ambiguous. The CDR3 spans 17 residues. The germline V gene has CDR1 LNHDA and CDR2 SQIVND (reference sequence). Trimming took 4 bases from V and 4 from J, leaving 23 bases between them. CDR3 bases: TGTGCCAGTAGTAACGCTCCGAAGACTCGTGGCAGATACGAGCAGTACTTC. Its protein product is CASSNAPKTRGRYEQYF.

The rearrangement uses TRBV15 and TRBJ2-1; no clear D. With 0 bases removed from V and 10 bases from J, the gap between germline ends came to 10 bases. CDR1 is LNHNV, CDR2 YYDKDF, per germline (reference sequence). The length of the CDR3 is 13 residues. The CDR3 DNA reads as TGTGCCACCAGCAGAGATTCCGAGCCCGAGCAGTTCTTC. It translates to CATSRDSEPEQFF.

Only a few counts were recorded for this clone. V gene TRBV5-4 combines with J gene TRBJ2-1, with 9 positions matching TRBD2. The CDR3 has 17 amino acids. Germline CDR1 and CDR2: SGHNT and YYREEE (reference sequence). V trimming: 3 bases; J trimming: 4 bases; junction bases outside the gene matches: 11. CDR3 sequence (DNA): TGTGCCAGCAGCTCCAGGGGCGGACTAGCGACTTACAATGAGCAGTTCTTC. Encoded protein: CASSSRGGLATYNEQFF.

The chain joins TRBV4-1 to TRBJ2-7; D call uncertain. Germline CDR1 reads MGHRA; CDR2 reads YSYEKL. The CDR3 length is 14 residues. V was trimmed by 0 bases and J by 3 bases, leaving 9 bases between them. The chain's CDR3 is CASSQDRVIYEQYF. The CDR3 nucleotides are TGCGCCAGCAGCCAAGATCGGGTTATCTACGAGCAGTACTTC.

The genes are TRBV7-8 and TRBJ2-5; D not resolved. Looked up from germline, CDR1 is SGHVS and CDR2 is FQNEAQ. The V and J ends lost 0 bases and 2 bases respectively, with 4 bases between them. The CDR3 sequence is 13 residues long. This CDR3 is CASSLARQETQYF. DNA for the CDR3: TGTGCCAGCAGCTTAGCGAGACAAGAGACCCAGTACTTC.

The chain joins TRBV30 to TRBJ1-1, with D possibly matching TRBD1 (6 bases). The CDR3 contains 19 residues. Germline loops: CDR1 GTSNPN, CDR2 SVGIG (reference sequence). V was clipped by 5 bases and J by 1 base, with 29 bases between them. CDR3 sequence reads: CAWPTMRGWKNWANTEAFF. Written as DNA, the CDR3 is TGTGCCTGGCCGACCATGAGGGGGTGGAAAAACTGGGCGAACACTGAAGCTTTCTTT.

This clone appeared a few times. The chain couples TRBV30 to TRBJ2-7; 7 nucleotides align to TRBD1. Germline trimming cut 3 bases from V and 4 bases from J; bases unmatched to any gene: 9. The V gene's germline CDR1 is GTSNPN and CDR2 SVGIG (reference sequence). The CDR3 has 14 amino acids. CDR3 sequence: CAWRGQGVKYEQYF. CDR3 coding DNA: TGTGCCTGGAGGGGCCAGGGGGTAAAATACGAGCAGTACTTC. The full variable domain, completed using reference TRBV30 and TRBJ2-7, is SQTIHQWPATLVQPVGSPLSLECTVEGTSNPNLYWYRQAAGRGLQLLFYSVGIGQISSEVPQNLSASRPQDRQFILSSKKLLLSDSGFYLCAWRGQGVKYEQYFGPGTRLTVT.

The V call is TRBV11-2, the J call TRBJ1-1; 8 bases agree with TRBD1. Germline CDR1 SGHAT, CDR2 FQNNGV. V gave up 1 base and J gave up 5 bases; unmatched junction bases: 3. This CDR3 is 14 amino acids long. The CDR3 reads CASSLARTGTEAFF. Here the CDR3 DNA reads TGTGCCAGCAGCTTAGCCCGGACAGGGACTGAAGCTTTCTTT.

This rearrangement joins TRBV7-8 to TRBJ2-1, with 8 bases matching TRBD1. In germline, CDR1 is SGHVS, CDR2 FQNEAQ. The J segment lost 3 bases and the V segment lost 3 bases, leaving 7 bases of the junction unmatched. CDR3 length: 16 amino acids. The CDR3 DNA reads as TGTGCCAGCAGCTTCACCCCGGGACAGGTCTACAATGAGCAGTTCTTC. It specifies CASSFTPGQVYNEQFF.

In this sample, this clone turned up a few times. The chain uses TRBV11-2 and TRBJ2-7; TRBD1 matches 10 bases. The CDR3 length is 15 residues. V was pared by 6 bases and J by 2 bases, with 7 bases of the junction left unmatched. Germline V CDR1 and CDR2: SGHAT, FQNNGV. In DNA form, the CDR3 reads TGTGCCAGCAGACCCCCCGGGACAGGGGCCTACGAGCAGTACTTC. Its protein is CASRPPGTGAYEQYF.

The V gene is TRBV6-5, the J gene TRBJ2-5, with D maybe TRBD1 (5 bases). This CDR3 has 14 amino acids. With 2 bases removed from V and 4 bases from J, the gap between germline ends came to 11 bases. Germline V lookup: CDR1 MNHEY, CDR2 SVGAGI. In DNA form, the CDR3 reads TGTGCCAGCAGTTACAGCACAGGTGCAGAGACCCAGTACTTC. Its translation: CASSYSTGAETQYF.

This clone was observed a few times. The rearrangement uses TRBV6-5 and TRBJ1-2, with D perhaps TRBD1 (5 bases). V lost 4 bases and J 4 bases, leaving 13 bases between the germline ends. Germline CDR1 is MNHEY and CDR2 is SVGAGI. The CDR3 covers 14 residues. In DNA, the CDR3 is TGTGCCAGCAGTTGGGCGGGGGACCGCTATGGCTACACCTTC. This translates into CASSWAGDRYGYTF.

The J gene is TRBJ1-2, the V gene TRBV27; D perhaps matches TRBD1 (6 bases). This CDR3 is 15 amino acids long. V dropped 7 bases and J dropped 4 bases, with 19 bases sitting between them. Per germline, CDR1 MNHEY and CDR2 SMNVEV (reference sequence). CDR3 DNA sequence: TGTGCCAGCACCCCAGACAGGCTTTTACCCTATGGCTACACCTTC. It codes for CASTPDRLLPYGYTF.

About this clone itself: A junction end diverges from the germline sequence, so it may reflect a read error. The V and J genes are TRBV2 and TRBJ2-6; D is perhaps TRBD2 (6 bases). Germline V CDR1 and CDR2: SNHLY, FYNNEI. This CDR3 is built from 18 residues. The CDR3 DNA reads TGTGCCAGCAGGGAAGGGACTCCCAGAGAGCCTGGGGCCAACGTCCTGACTTTC. This translates into CASREGTPREPGANVLTF.

This rearrangement joins TRBV29-1 to TRBJ1-3; TRBD1 is a possible D gene (5 bases). From germline, CDR1 is SQVTM and CDR2 ANQGSEA. The CDR3 totals 14 residues. V was cut by 3 bases and J by 0 bases, with 9 bases left in between. CDR3 nucleotide sequence: TGCAGCGTTGAGCAGGGATTCTCTGGAAACACCATATATTTT. Translated: CSVEQGFSGNTIYF.

CDR3 loop: CASSSTGGGNTEAFF. The CDR3 region has the DNA TGTGCCAGCAGCTCGACAGGGGGGGGGAACACTGAAGCTTTCTTT. The rearrangement links TRBV7-9 to TRBJ1-1; 9 bases match TRBD1. The CDR3 runs 15 residues. V lost 4 bases and J lost 1; bases outside the gene matches: 4. Germline CDR1 and CDR2: SEHNR and FQNEAQ (reference sequence).

This clone was seen more than once but under ten times. The chain links TRBV6-5 to TRBJ2-1, with D tentatively TRBD1 (6 bases). Trimming left V 4 bases short and J 6 bases short, with 19 bases between. This CDR3 comprises 16 residues. CDR1 is MNHEY, CDR2 SVGAGI, per germline. CDR3 DNA: TGTGCCAGCAGTTGGCTCGGGACACTCACCGTCAATGAGCAGTTCTTC. This gives the protein CASSWLGTLTVNEQFF.

This clone occurred a few times. This chain uses TRBV4-2 with TRBJ2-5; D unresolved. The CDR3 extends over 15 amino acids. The V gene's germline CDR1 is LGHNA and CDR2 YNFKEQ. V was clipped by 0 bases and J by 4 bases, with 12 bases between them. The CDR3 loop is CASSQDYSSTETQYF. CDR3 sequence (DNA): TGTGCCAGCAGCCAAGATTATTCTAGTACAGAGACCCAGTACTTC.

This clone appeared a few times. The CDR3 region is CASSRQSGEQYF. CDR3 DNA: TGTGCCAGCAGTCGACAGTCTGGCGAGCAGTACTTC. This chain connects TRBV27 to TRBJ2-7; D may be TRBD1 (5 bases). The CDR3 spans 12 residues. Germline V gives CDR1 MNHEY, CDR2 SMNVEV (reference sequence). The germline V and J ends were trimmed by 5 bases and 6 bases, with 11 bases remaining between them.

The V and J genes are TRBV15 and TRBJ2-7, with 12 bases that match TRBD2. After removal of 1 base from V and 3 bases from J, the junction contained 1 base not matched to a gene. This CDR3 has 15 residues. Germline CDR1 LNHNV, CDR2 YYDKDF (reference sequence). The CDR3 DNA is TGTGCCACCAGCAGAGCACTAGCGGGAGGCTACGAGCAGTACTTC. Translation: CATSRALAGGYEQYF.

A few counts support this clone. The rearrangement joins TRBV11-2 to TRBJ2-6; TRBD2 matches at 7 bases. The junction had 7 bases not matched to a gene; V was cut back by 5 bases and J by 0 bases. Germline V gives CDR1 SGHAT, CDR2 FQNNGV. This CDR3 comprises 17 residues. CDR3 bases: TGTGCCAGCAGCAATAGCGGGCCCCTCTCTGGGGCCAACGTCCTGACTTTC. Translating gives CASSNSGPLSGANVLTF.

This clone was observed a handful of times. This chain joins TRBV28 and TRBJ1-4, with D hard to call. The V gene lost 3 bases and the J gene lost 4 bases, with 9 bases spanning the gap. The germline CDR1 and CDR2 sequences are MDHEN and SYDVKM. The CDR3 is 14 amino acids. The CDR3: CASSFAVVNEKLFF. As DNA, the CDR3 is TGTGCCAGCAGTTTCGCGGTGGTTAATGAAAAACTGTTTTTT.

The chain combines TRBV19 with TRBJ2-7; perhaps TRBD2 as D (6 bases). Trimming pared 6 bases from V and 4 bases from J, leaving 13 bases between. Germline loops: CDR1 LNHDA, CDR2 SQIVND (reference sequence). This CDR3 has 13 residues. CDR3 region: CASSGGRRYEQYF. In DNA form, the CDR3 reads TGTGCCAGTAGCGGGGGACGAAGATACGAGCAGTACTTC.

A few counts support this clone. The V gene is TRBV25-1, the J gene TRBJ1-2, with no clear D. Germline lookup yields CDR1 MGHDK and CDR2 SYGVNS. V was shortened by 4 bases and J by 1 base, with 10 bases between the two germline ends. The CDR3 is 14 residues long. CDR3 nucleotides: TGTGCCAGCAGTGTTGATGGAGATAACTATGGCTACACCTTC. Its protein is CASSVDGDNYGYTF.

The J gene is TRBJ2-2, the V gene TRBV9, with 10 nucleotides matching TRBD1. The CDR3 runs 14 residues. J was trimmed by 7 bases and V by 2 bases; bases with no gene match: 2. CDR1 and CDR2 from the germline V gene are SGDLS and YYNGEE. In DNA, the CDR3 is TGTGCCAGCAGCGTGACAGGGGGCGGCGGGGAGCTGTTTTTT. Its protein product is CASSVTGGGGELFF.

V usage is TRBV5-1 and J usage is TRBJ2-5, with 12 positions matching TRBD2. V shed 0 bases, J shed 2 bases, and the junction held 5 bases outside the gene matches. The CDR3 spans 17 residues. Per the germline V gene, CDR1 is SGHRS and CDR2 is YFSETQ. DNA of the CDR3: TGCGCCAGCAGCTTGGTAGGACTAGCGGGAAGACAAGAGACCCAGTACTTC. It yields the protein CASSLVGLAGRQETQYF.